This TCR beta chain was recovered during a study of regulatory T cells in long-lasting Graves disease. Stated time point: persistent/refractory GD, antithyroid drugs over 5 years with positive TRAb. TCR sequences were obtained from RNA taken from PBMCs. Arm-PCR of CDR3 regions and iRepertoire HTBI primers were the basis on which TCR beta libraries were built. Methods used by the authors: Across samples, roughly 58 TRBV and more than twelve TRBJ segments were found. TCRdb ran MiXCR on the multiplex PCR reads and lists one entry per CDR3 protein. TCRdb, not the authors, supplied the V and J calls. The sample contains 500,000 to 700,000 distinct CDR3 sequences, 30% of which appear only once. This clonotype was detected only a few times. This sequence was found in a female donor with Graves disease. This material consisted of peripheral blood mononuclear cells (PBMCs), taken when the disease was refractory, from a patient treated with antithyroid drugs.

The CDR3 region is CASSKIDRGAYEQYF. As DNA, the CDR3 is TGTGCCAGCAGCAAAATTGACAGGGGCGCCTACGAGCAGTACTTC. The rearrangement links TRBV6-1 to TRBJ2-7; 8 bases match TRBD1. This CDR3 is built from 15 residues. Germline trimming cut 6 bases from V and 2 bases from J; bases unmatched to any gene: 9. Germline V CDR1 and CDR2: MNHNS, SASEGT.